The 6 T cell receptor delta chains below come from one sample, sequenced in a study of gamma-delta T cells after stem cell transplantation. TCRdb processed the RT-PCR reads again with the CATT caller. The sample gives 1,100 or so delta-chain clones, more than 3.5% of which show up once; around 29% is in the top ten. Sequenced: gamma-delta T cells. These receptors all come from a human donor. It is not recorded whose cells these are; they may come from a transplant donor.

With regard to this clone: With a far larger clone one base away, a read error is the likely cause. Other nucleotide sequences in the sample specify the same CDR3. The V and J genes are TRDV2 and TRDJ1; 7 bases agree with TRDD3. CDR1 is GEAIGNYY, CDR2 EKD, per germline. This CDR3 is 17 amino acids long. After removal of 1 base from V and 1 base from J, the junction contained 11 bases not matched to a gene. The CDR3 protein is CACDTLGITTGTDKLIF. For the CDR3, the DNA is TGTGCCTGTGACACTCTGGGGATAACAACAGGCACCGATAAACTCATCTTT.

The table lists this clone with a few counts. This DNA's translation differs at residue 3 from TCRdb's protein, which comes from a much larger clone; a read error is likely, and the protein shown is translated from the DNA. The chain is built from TRDV2 and TRDJ1, with 13 bases identical to TRDD3. The CDR3 consists of 17 residues. Per the germline V gene, CDR1 is GEAIGNYY and CDR2 is EKD. This CDR3 is CARDPVLGDTGGLELIF. CDR3 DNA: TGTGCCCGTGACCCCGTACTGGGGGATACGGGGGGACTGGAACTCATCTTT.

This clone turned up a few times. This sequence is one base from a far larger clone and is likely a read error. The rearrangement joins TRDV2 to TRDJ1; 11 nucleotides agree with TRDD3. The CDR3 has 19 residues. V shed 4 bases and J 0 bases; nucleotides not matched to a gene: 15. CDR1 GEAIGNYY and CDR2 EKD come from the germline V gene. CDR3 sequence (DNA): TGTGCCTGTGATCAACTGGGGGATAAGGGAAAAACGTACACCGATAAACTCATCTTT. The encoded protein is CACDQLGDKGKTYTDKLIF.

A note on this clone: A far larger clone is one nucleotide away, so this likely arose from a read error. This specimen includes other DNA sequences encoding the same CDR3. This chain links TRDV2 with TRDJ3; 13 bases map to TRDD3. Germline V gives CDR1 GEAIGNYY, CDR2 EKD. The CDR3 sequence is 22 residues long. The chain's CDR3 is CACDTGGLGDTGGSWDTRQMFF. CDR3 DNA sequence: TGCGCCTGTGACACCGGAGGACTGGGGGATACGGGTGGCTCCTGGGACACCCGACAGATGTTTTTC.

By share, this clone counts as medium-sized. A read error is the likely source, as a far larger clone sits one nucleotide away. The CDR3 is CACDLTGGSYTDKPIF. CDR3 coding DNA: TGTGCCTGTGACCTTACTGGGGGATCTTACACCGATAAACCCATCTTT. This sequence joins TRDV2 and TRDJ1; 10 bases fit TRDD3. Looked up from germline, CDR1 is GEAIGNYY and CDR2 is EKD. The CDR3 extends over 16 amino acids.

This clone was counted a few times. This rearrangement joins TRDV2 to TRDJ1, with 10 bases that match TRDD3. Unmatched junction bases numbered 6, after V lost 1 base and J lost 2 bases. This CDR3 comprises 16 residues. Germline CDR1 is GEAIGNYY and CDR2 is EKD. The CDR3 nucleotides are TGTGCCTGTGACACGCTGGGGGATAGGGGGACCGATAAACTCATCTTT. Protein: CACDTLGDRGTDKLIF.